Listed below are T cell receptor beta chains from one sample, sequenced in a study of control samples from healthy donors and cancer patients. Some clones are missing from TCRdb's copy, which holds only in-frame ones; the method was immunoSEQ multiplex PCR. The sample records about 150,000 clones, roughly 93% being singletons. Sequencing was carried out using blood. The receptors shown here come from a middle-aged man in good health. CDR3s leave out the opening cysteine and the closing phenylalanine or tryptophan. Fields, in order: V gene, CDR3 protein.

>TRBV3-1/TRBV3-2
ASSQVDETQY
>TRBV12-3/TRBV12-4
ASSYDRLLEAF
>TRBV5-4
ASSYGRARSQETQY
>TRBV5-4
ASSLEMRAPGELF
>TRBV9
ASSVEWGPTYEQY
>TRBV29-1
SVEGSLSSYNEQF
>TRBV3-1/TRBV3-2
ASSHNRAGGNTIY
>TRBV2
ASSLAVGRPDTQY
>TRBV4-1
ASSPTGGRETQY
>TRBV7-2
ASSLGSPSGAKNIQY
>TRBV12-5
ASGLPPGQGYNEQF
>TRBV21-1
ASSKARQGHSYEQY
>TRBV29-1
SVTTSSGNTGELF
>TRBV4-1
ASSQGGSGSYNEQF
>TRBV27
ASRLGLAGGPDSYEQY
>TRBV28
ASSVPGGLSGNTIY
>TRBV18
ASSPPSGNYGYT
>TRBV25-1
ASSEFGGGEQY
>TRBV28
ASSRGDSNQPQH
>TRBV15
ATSRARGAQETQY
>TRBV24-1
ATSDLTSAQPQH
>TRBV7-9
AGTGGGYT
>TRBV19
ASSIGSSGNTIY
>TRBV11-2
ASSLRSQGNEKLF
>TRBV5-4
ASSLGQGASGANVLT
>TRBV11-3
ASSLRQGPGLYEQY
>TRBV7-3
ASSMDKNTEAF
>TRBV29-1
SARISTLYEQY
>TRBV6-5
ASSGDRYSNQPQH
>TRBV5-1
ASSPGHLYGYT
>TRBV28
ASSPGGGRETQY
>TRBV11-2
ASSLGGGGSGETQY
>TRBV27
ASSNDRDREQF
>TRBV5-5
ASSWGQFSNQPQH
>TRBV5-1
ASSLVPGRTDTQY
>TRBV6-2/TRBV6-3
ASSRVSSGGNEQF
>TRBV28
ASSLNGRRYGYT
>TRBV3-1/TRBV3-2
ASSRQGQVLEQY
>TRBV18
ASSPTSVDTQY
>TRBV18
ASSPQRANYGYT
>TRBV11-2
ASSQGQGRQETQY
>TRBV9
ASSPGLAGEETQY
>TRBV29-1
SVDPQGVYGYT
>TRBV30
AWRQGFSGDSPLH
>TRBV20-1
SASKRAGEGNQPQH
>TRBV12-3/TRBV12-4
ASRENTEAF
>TRBV15
ATSRDLAGAYEQY
>TRBV29-1
SGKQGASGNTIY
>TRBV5-4
ASSLERGLNTIY
>TRBV30
AWRLGGRDYNSPLH
>TRBV3-1/TRBV3-2
ASSPPGVWNTEAF
>TRBV7-6
ASSPGTGVTGELF
>TRBV30
AWSVNSGRYGELF